One sample yielded the 20 T cell receptor beta chains listed below, sequenced in a study of Ad26.COV2.S vaccination and SARS-CoV-2 variants. TCRdb's copy holds only in-frame clones and misses some; the assay was immunoSEQ multiplex PCR. The table lists some 320,000 clones, around four fifths of them singletons. Noted treatment: around 19 received Ad26.COV2.S at low or high dose, single or two shots; 5 received placebo; per-sample allocation not given. The samples date from day 63 after the first vaccine or placebo injection. Here the sequenced sample was peripheral blood, taken in a trial of Ad26.COV2.S vaccine versus placebo. Receptors originate from a person aged 18 to 65 who received the Ad26.COV2.S COVID-19 vaccine or a placebo.

This chain links TRBV5-1 with TRBJ2-5; possible D gene TRBD1, 6 bases. Trimming cost V 1 base and J 5 bases, with 12 bases left between them. The CDR3 loop spans 14 amino acids. The V gene's germline CDR1 is SGHRS and CDR2 YFSETQ. In DNA, the CDR3 is TGCGCCAGCAGCTTGTCTCAGGGGTGGGAGACCCAGTACTTC. Translation: CASSLSQGWETQYF.

V gene TRBV5-1 combines with J gene TRBJ2-7, with D perhaps matching TRBD2 (6 bases). Trimming removed 0 bases from V and 4 bases from J, with 11 bases in between. CDR3 length equals 14 residues. Germline V gene data show CDR1 as SGHRS and CDR2 as YFSETQ. The CDR3 DNA is TGCGCCAGCAGCTTGGGGGACTGGAATTACGAGCAGTACTTC. Translating gives CASSLGDWNYEQYF.

The rearrangement joins TRBV18 to TRBJ1-4; D uncertain. The CDR3 sequence is 16 residues long. Per germline, CDR1 KGHSH and CDR2 LQKENI. The V end lost 3 bases, the J end lost 8 bases, and 19 bases lay between the germline ends. CDR3 residues: CASSPMAASIWEKLFF. In DNA, the CDR3 is TGTGCCAGCTCACCCATGGCAGCGTCTATATGGGAAAAACTGTTTTTT.

The chain couples TRBV5-4 to TRBJ2-3; unclear D gene. V gave up 0 bases and J gave up 0 bases, with 8 bases separating them. The CDR3 is 15 amino acids. CDR1 and CDR2 from the germline V gene are SGHNT and YYREEE (reference sequence). The CDR3 DNA reads TGTGCCAGCAGCTTGGGATCCACTAGCACAGATACGCAGTATTTT. As protein: CASSLGSTSTDTQYF.

This clone was found many times. The chain combines TRBV7-9 with TRBJ1-3, with TRBD1 as a possible D gene (5 bases). The CDR3 spans 15 residues. Trimming took off 5 bases at V and 0 bases at J, with 11 bases between the two ends. Looked up from germline, CDR1 is SEHNR and CDR2 is FQNEAQ (reference sequence). The CDR3 loop is CASSIGAFSGNTIYF. The CDR3, as DNA: TGTGCCAGCAGCATCGGGGCCTTCTCTGGAAACACCATATATTTT.

The rearrangement joins TRBV28 to TRBJ2-4, with D uncertain. V lost 10 bases, J lost 1 base, and 5 bases lay in between. The germline V gene encodes CDR1 MDHEN and CDR2 SYDVKM. This CDR3 is 11 amino acids long. This chain's CDR3 is CATMAKNIQYF. Here the CDR3 DNA reads TGTGCCACCATGGCCAAAAACATTCAGTACTTC.

This clone has at least ten counts. In DNA form, the CDR3 reads TGTGCCAGCAGTGACAGGGAAAATCAGCCCCAGCATTTT. It specifies CASSDRENQPQHF. V gene TRBV6-1 combines with J gene TRBJ1-5; the D gene is possibly TRBD1 (5 bases). The V end was cut by 3 bases, the J end by 4 bases, with 7 bases between. Germline V gene sequence: CDR1 MNHNS, CDR2 SASEGT. The CDR3 length is 13 residues.

This chain connects TRBV13 to TRBJ2-7, with no clear D. The CDR3 spans 11 residues. CDR1 and CDR2 (germline): PRHDT, FYEKMQ (reference sequence). The germline V and J ends were trimmed by 2 bases and 5 bases, with 4 bases remaining between them. CDR3 in DNA: TGTGCCAGCAGCTTATACGACGAGCAGTACTTC. It translates to CASSLYDEQYF.

The chain uses TRBV11-3 and TRBJ1-1; possible D gene TRBD1, 6 bases. The CDR3 length is 14 residues. The V end was cut by 8 bases, the J end by 3 bases, with 16 bases between. In germline, CDR1 is SGHNT, CDR2 YENEEA. The CDR3 loop is CASQGTAGYTEAFF. The CDR3 bases are TGTGCCAGCCAGGGGACCGCGGGTTACACTGAAGCTTTCTTT.

This rearrangement joins TRBV10-1 to TRBJ1-1, with D unclear. CDR1 is WNHNN, CDR2 SYGVQD, per germline (reference sequence). V was shortened by 0 bases and J by 0 bases, with 11 bases between the two germline ends. CDR3 length equals 16 residues. This CDR3 reads CASSESTWGLNTEAFF. DNA for the CDR3: TGCGCCAGCAGTGAGTCGACGTGGGGATTGAACACTGAAGCTTTCTTT.

Remarks on this clone: Other DNA sequences within the sample encode an identical CDR3. This chain uses TRBV5-1 with TRBJ1-2; D is possibly TRBD1 (6 bases). V was clipped by 0 bases and J by 5 bases, with 14 bases between them. Germline-derived CDR1 and CDR2 are SGHRS and YFSETQ. This CDR3 contains 15 residues. The CDR3 bases are TGCGCCAGCAGCTTGGGACAGGCAGTGGATTATGGCTACACCTTC. Residues: CASSLGQAVDYGYTF.

The chain couples TRBV27 to TRBJ1-2; D might be TRBD1 (5 bases). The ends were cut back, 7 bases at V and 4 bases at J, with 16 bases in the middle. The germline V gene has CDR1 MNHEY and CDR2 SMNVEV (reference sequence). The CDR3 sequence is 14 residues long. For the CDR3, the DNA is TGTGCCAGCACGGGACCCCTGGGGTTCTATGGCTACACCTTC. It specifies CASTGPLGFYGYTF.

The chain combines TRBV19 with TRBJ2-2; D might be TRBD2 (7 bases). The CDR3 runs to 15 residues. Per germline, CDR1 LNHDA and CDR2 SQIVND (reference sequence). Between the trimmed V and J ends, which lost 6 bases and 6 bases, there was a span of 17 bases. Here the CDR3 reads CASRIGTRGAGELFF. Here the CDR3 DNA reads TGTGCCAGTAGAATTGGGACACGGGGGGCCGGGGAGCTGTTTTTT.

This chain connects TRBV7-3 to TRBJ1-6, with TRBD1 matching 8 bases. The CDR3 is 17 amino acids. The ends lost 5 bases at V and 4 bases at J; junction bases unmatched: 10. Germline lookup yields CDR1 SGHTA and CDR2 FQGTGA. The CDR3: CASSAVAGQEYNSPLHF. CDR3 DNA: TGTGCCAGCAGCGCAGTGGCGGGACAGGAATATAATTCACCCCTCCACTTT.

The rearrangement links TRBV12-3 or TRBV12-4 to TRBJ1-2; TRBD1 matches 8 bases. The J segment lost 7 bases and the V segment lost 6 bases, leaving 7 bases of the junction unmatched. The CDR3 consists of 13 residues. The CDR3 DNA reads TGTGCCAGCAGCCGGGGGACAGGAGTTGGCTACACCTTC. Its protein product is CASSRGTGVGYTF.

CDR3 nucleotide sequence: TGTGCCAGCAGCGAACAGGGGTTGCAGAATTCACCCCTCCACTTT. It encodes CASSEQGLQNSPLHF. The chain recombines TRBV2 with TRBJ1-6; 7 bases match TRBD1. Germline V gene data show CDR1 as SNHLY and CDR2 as FYNNEI. This CDR3 is built from 15 residues. Unmatched junction bases numbered 9, after V lost 6 bases and J lost 7 bases.

The genes are TRBV5-4 and TRBJ2-7; TRBD1 aligns across 9 bases. The length of the CDR3 is 14 residues. From germline, CDR1 is SGHNT and CDR2 YYREEE (reference sequence). The J segment lost 6 bases and the V segment lost 4 bases, leaving 8 bases of the junction unmatched. Here the CDR3 DNA reads TGTGCCAGCAGCCCGGGGGACAGGGTAATCGAGCAGTACTTC. It translates to CASSPGDRVIEQYF. Full variable domain (remainder filled in from reference TRBV5-4 and TRBJ2-7): ETGVTQSPTHLIKTRGQQVTLRCSSQSGHNTVSWYQQALGQGPQFIFQYYREEENGRGNFPPRFSGLQFPNYSSELNVNALELDDSALYLCASSPGDRVIEQYFGPGTRLTVT.

This clone appeared a single time. The chain is built from TRBV12-3 or TRBV12-4 and TRBJ1-2, with D unresolved. The CDR3 contains 13 residues. Trimming pared 5 bases from V and 7 bases from J, leaving 14 bases between. The CDR3 nucleotides are TGTGCCAGCAGTCTTAATAAGTGGGGTGGCTACACCTTC. This translates into CASSLNKWGGYTF.

This clone was picked up a small number of times. This chain connects TRBV3-1 (or the pseudogene TRBV3-2) to TRBJ1-6; D remains unclear. The V gene lost 1 base and the J gene lost 9 bases, with 7 bases spanning the gap. CDR3 length equals 13 residues. Germline V CDR1 and CDR2: LGHDT, YNNKEL (reference sequence). Here the CDR3 reads CASSQGGASPLHF. DNA of the CDR3: TGTGCCAGCAGCCAAGGTGGTGCTTCACCCCTCCACTTT.

CDR3 DNA sequence: TGTGCCAGTAGTGGCGCGTCCTATAATGAAAAACTGTTTTTT. Protein product: CASSGASYNEKLFF. The chain couples TRBV19 to TRBJ1-4; D is unresolved. Germline-derived CDR1 and CDR2 are LNHDA and SQIVND (reference sequence). The ends were cut back, 5 bases at V and 4 bases at J, with 11 bases in the middle. There are 14 residues in the CDR3.